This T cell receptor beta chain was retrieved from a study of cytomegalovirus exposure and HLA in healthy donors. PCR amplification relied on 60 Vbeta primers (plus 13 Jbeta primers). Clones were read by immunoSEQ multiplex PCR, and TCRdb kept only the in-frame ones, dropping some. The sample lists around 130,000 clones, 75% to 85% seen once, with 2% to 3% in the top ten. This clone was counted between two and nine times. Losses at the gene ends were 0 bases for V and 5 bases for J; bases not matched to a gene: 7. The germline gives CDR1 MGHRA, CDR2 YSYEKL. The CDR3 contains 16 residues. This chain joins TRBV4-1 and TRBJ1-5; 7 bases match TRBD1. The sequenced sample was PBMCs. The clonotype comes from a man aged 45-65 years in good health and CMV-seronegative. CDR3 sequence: CASSQEGQRGYQPQHF. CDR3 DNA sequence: TGCGCCAGCAGCCAAGAGGGACAGCGGGGGTATCAGCCCCAGCATTTT.